This T cell receptor (beta chain) was sequenced in a study of Ad26.COV2.S vaccination and SARS-CoV-2 variants. Study-wide background: Ad26.COV2.S arm of COV1001 included the donor.

Overall study findings and caveats: Among vaccine recipients, spike-specific TCR breadth exceeded that of placebo recipients. Non-spike TCR breadth did not differ much between vaccine and placebo recipients. The TCR breadth and depth analyses may have produced an underestimate of total T cell responses.

On this clone: Its antigen remains unknown.

Profiling relied on immunoSEQ multiplex PCR, and the TCRdb table lists in-frame clones only, not all of them. The sample holds hundreds of thousands of clones, 88% seen once. Noted treatment: around 19 received Ad26.COV2.S at low or high dose, single or two shots; five or six received placebo; per-sample allocation not given. Day 63 after the first injection of vaccine or placebo was the sampling time. Here the sequenced sample was peripheral blood, taken in a trial of Ad26.COV2.S vaccine versus placebo. The TCR was taken from a person aged 18 to 59 who received the Ad26.COV2.S COVID-19 vaccine or a placebo.

CDR3 loop: CASSQDFVGQGRHEQYF. In DNA form, the CDR3 reads TGTGCCAGCAGCCAAGATTTTGTAGGGCAGGGGCGCCACGAGCAGTACTTC. This chain uses TRBV4-2 with TRBJ2-7, with a tentative D call TRBD1 (6 bases). The CDR3 spans 17 residues. Germline V gene lookup returns CDR1 LGHNA and CDR2 YNFKEQ. Trimming pared 0 bases from V and 5 bases from J, leaving 20 bases between.